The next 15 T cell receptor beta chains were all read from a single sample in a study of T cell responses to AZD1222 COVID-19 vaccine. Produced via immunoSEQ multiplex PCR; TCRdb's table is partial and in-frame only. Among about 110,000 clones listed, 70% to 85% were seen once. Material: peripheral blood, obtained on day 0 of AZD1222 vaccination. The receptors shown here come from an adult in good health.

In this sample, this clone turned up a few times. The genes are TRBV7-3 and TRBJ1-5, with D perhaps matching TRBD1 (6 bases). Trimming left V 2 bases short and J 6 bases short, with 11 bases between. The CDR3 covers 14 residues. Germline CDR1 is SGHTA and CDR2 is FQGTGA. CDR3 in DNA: TGTGCCAGCAGCTTATCCGGGGGCGGTCAGCCCCAGCATTTT. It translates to CASSLSGGGQPQHF. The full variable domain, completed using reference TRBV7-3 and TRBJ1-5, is GAGVSQTPSNKVTEKGKYVELRCDPISGHTALYWYRQSLGQGPEFLIYFQGTGAADDSGLPNDRFFAVRPEGSVSTLKIQRTERGDSAVYLCASSLSGGGQPQHFGDGTRLSIL.

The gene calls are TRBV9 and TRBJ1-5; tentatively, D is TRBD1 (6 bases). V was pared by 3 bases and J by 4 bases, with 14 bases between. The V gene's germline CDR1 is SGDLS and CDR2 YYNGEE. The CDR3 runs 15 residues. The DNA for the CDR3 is TGTGCCAGCAGCGAGGGAGGGACACATAATCAGCCCCAGCATTTT. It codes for CASSEGGTHNQPQHF.

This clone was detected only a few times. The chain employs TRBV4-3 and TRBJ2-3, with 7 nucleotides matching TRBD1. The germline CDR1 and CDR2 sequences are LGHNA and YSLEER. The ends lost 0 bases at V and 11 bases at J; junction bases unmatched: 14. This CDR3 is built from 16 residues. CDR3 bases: TGCGCCAGCAGCCAAGAACCCGACAGGGCACCGAGGATGCAGTATTTT. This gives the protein CASSQEPDRAPRMQYF.

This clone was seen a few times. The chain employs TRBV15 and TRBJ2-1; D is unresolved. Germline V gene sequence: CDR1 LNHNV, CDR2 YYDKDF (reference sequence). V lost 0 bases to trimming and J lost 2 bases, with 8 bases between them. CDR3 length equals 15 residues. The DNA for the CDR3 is TGTGCCACCAGCAGAGATGCGGTTACCTACAATGAGCAGTTCTTC. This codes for CATSRDAVTYNEQFF.

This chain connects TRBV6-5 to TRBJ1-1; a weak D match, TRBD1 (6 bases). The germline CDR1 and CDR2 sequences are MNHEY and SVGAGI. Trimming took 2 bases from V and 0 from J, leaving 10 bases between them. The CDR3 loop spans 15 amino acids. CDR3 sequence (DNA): TGTGCCAGCAGTTACGGACAGACCATGAACACTGAAGCTTTCTTT. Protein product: CASSYGQTMNTEAFF.

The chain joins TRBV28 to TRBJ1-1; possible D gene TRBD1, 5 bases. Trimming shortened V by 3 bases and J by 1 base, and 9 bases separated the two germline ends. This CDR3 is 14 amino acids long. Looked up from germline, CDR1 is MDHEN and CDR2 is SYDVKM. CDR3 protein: CASSFPGGNTEAFF. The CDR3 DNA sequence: TGTGCCAGCAGTTTCCCGGGGGGGAACACTGAAGCTTTCTTT.

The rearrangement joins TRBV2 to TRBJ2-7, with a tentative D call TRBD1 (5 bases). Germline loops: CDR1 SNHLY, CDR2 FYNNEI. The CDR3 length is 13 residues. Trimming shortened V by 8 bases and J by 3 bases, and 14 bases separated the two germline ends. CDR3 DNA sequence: TGTGCCAGCGTATCCCCGACAGACTACGAGCAGTACTTC. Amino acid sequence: CASVSPTDYEQYF.

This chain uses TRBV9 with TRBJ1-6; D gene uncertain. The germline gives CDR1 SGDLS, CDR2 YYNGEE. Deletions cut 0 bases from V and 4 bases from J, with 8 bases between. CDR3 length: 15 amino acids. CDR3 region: CASSVEAIYNSPLHF. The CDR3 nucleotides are TGTGCCAGCAGCGTAGAGGCCATTTATAATTCACCCCTCCACTTT.

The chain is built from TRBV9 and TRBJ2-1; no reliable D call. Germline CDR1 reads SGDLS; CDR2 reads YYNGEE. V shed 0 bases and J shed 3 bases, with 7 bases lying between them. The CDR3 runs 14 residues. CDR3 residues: CASSVGLDYNEQFF. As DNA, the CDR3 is TGTGCCAGCAGCGTAGGGTTGGACTACAATGAGCAGTTCTTC. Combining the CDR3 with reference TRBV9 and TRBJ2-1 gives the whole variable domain DSGVTQTPKHLITATGQRVTLRCSPRSGDLSVYWYQQSLDQGLQFLIQYYNGEERAKGNILERFSAQQFPDLHSELNLSSLELGDSALYFCASSVGLDYNEQFFGPGTRLTVL.

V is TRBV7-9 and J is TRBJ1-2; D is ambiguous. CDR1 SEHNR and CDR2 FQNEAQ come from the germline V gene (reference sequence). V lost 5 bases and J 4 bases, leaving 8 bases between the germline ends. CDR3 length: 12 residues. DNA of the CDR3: TGTGCCAGCAGCCACGGTCTCTATGGCTACACCTTC. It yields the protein CASSHGLYGYTF.

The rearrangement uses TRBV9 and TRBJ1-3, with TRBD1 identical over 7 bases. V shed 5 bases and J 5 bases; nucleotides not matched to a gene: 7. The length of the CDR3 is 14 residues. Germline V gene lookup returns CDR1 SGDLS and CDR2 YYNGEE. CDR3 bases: TGTGCCAGCAGTGCAGAGGGGGCAAGAAACACCATATATTTT. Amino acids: CASSAEGARNTIYF.

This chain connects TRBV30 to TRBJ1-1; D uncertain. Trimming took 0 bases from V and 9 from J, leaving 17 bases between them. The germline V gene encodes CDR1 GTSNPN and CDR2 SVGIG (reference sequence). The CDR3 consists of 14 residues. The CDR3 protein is CAWSVDSPPRQAFF. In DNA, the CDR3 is TGTGCCTGGAGTGTAGATTCCCCCCCGAGGCAAGCTTTCTTT.

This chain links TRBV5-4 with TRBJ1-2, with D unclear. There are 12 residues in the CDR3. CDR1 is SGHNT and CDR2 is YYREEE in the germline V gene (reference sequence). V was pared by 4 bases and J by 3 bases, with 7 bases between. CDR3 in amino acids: CASSTDYYGYTF. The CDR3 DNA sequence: TGTGCCAGCAGCACCGACTACTATGGCTACACCTTC.

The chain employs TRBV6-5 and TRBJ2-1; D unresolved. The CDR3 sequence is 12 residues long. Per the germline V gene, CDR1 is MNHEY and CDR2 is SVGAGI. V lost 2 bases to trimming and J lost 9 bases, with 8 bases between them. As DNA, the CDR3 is TGTGCCAGCAGTTACGGAAGAGCTGAGCAGTTCTTC. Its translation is CASSYGRAEQFF.

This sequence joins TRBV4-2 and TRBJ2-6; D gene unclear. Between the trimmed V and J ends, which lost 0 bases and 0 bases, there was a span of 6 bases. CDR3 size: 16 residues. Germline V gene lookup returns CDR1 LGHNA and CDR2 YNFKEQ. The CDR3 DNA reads TGTGCCAGCAGCCAAGATGAGGACTCTGGGGCCAACGTCCTGACTTTC. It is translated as CASSQDEDSGANVLTF.